Below, 2 T cell receptor beta chains from the same sample are listed, as sequenced in a study of monozygotic twins with inflammatory bowel disease (dated by TCRdb to between 2018 and 2021). Library method: 5' RACE. The run used an Illumina HiSeq 2500. Each CDR3 protein sequence appears as one entry after TCRdb reprocessed the reads, and no DNA is included. The table of this sample itemizes 300,000 to 350,000 distinct CDR3 sequences. The ten largest clones capture around 2% of the sample. Specimen: blood. These receptors all come from a human donor with ulcerative colitis or Crohn's disease, or a healthy co-twin of an affected twin (not recorded which).

The V and J genes are TRBV7-9 and TRBJ2-1. Per germline, CDR1 SEHNR and CDR2 FQNEAQ (reference sequence). The CDR3 length is 12 residues. The CDR3 spells CASSLGVIEKFF.

The chain is built from TRBV7-2 and TRBJ1-6; TCRdb's D call, TRBD1, is unchecked because there is no DNA. This CDR3 region has 15 residues. Germline V gene lookup returns CDR1 SGHTA and CDR2 FQGNSA. The chain's CDR3 is CASSLPGQGSSPLHF.